This T cell receptor (beta chain) was found in a study of blood T cell repertoires in COVID-19. Study-wide background: Some COVID-19 samples were acute and others convalescent; all came from the United States, Italy and Spain. The analysed material was cDNA or gDNA that came from T cells, B-cell-depleted T cells, or PBMCs.

In the original analysis: Counts of nucleated cells, estimated from reference gene primer amplification, were obtained. Only in-frame clones appear in the TCRdb table, and some are missing; sequencing was by immunoSEQ multiplex PCR. D and trimming come from the DNA, and the V and J calls and clone size come from that table. The top ten clones hold 4.6% of a sample with 65,000 to 95,000 clones, 70% to 90% of them seen once. The CDR3 contains 15 residues. J lost 2 bases, V lost 3 bases, and 7 bases had no gene match. CDR1 is MGHRA, CDR2 YSYEKL, per germline. The source is a man aged 50 to 59 with active COVID-19. The V call is TRBV4-1, the J call TRBJ2-7, with 7 bases that match TRBD1. What was sequenced was peripheral blood. CDR3 DNA: TGCGCCAGCAGCCACACAGGGGTTTCGGCCTACGAGCAGTACTTC. The encoded protein is CASSHTGVSAYEQYF.